These T cell receptor beta chains were read from a single sample in a study of T cell changes during pregnancy in multiple sclerosis. Method: immunoSEQ multiplex PCR; TCRdb's copy keeps in-frame clones and lacks some. The sample carries 30,000 to 35,000 clones, 85% to 90% recorded once. Sequences were derived from CD8+ T cells from peripheral blood mononuclear cells, sampled after pregnancy. These receptors were obtained from a female donor with multiple sclerosis, enrolled in a pregnancy study. Both conserved end residues are part of each CDR3. Each record gives: D gene, V gene, J gene, clone size, CDR3 protein, CDR3 DNA. The D gene is left open where the match is weak. Clone size appears in some rows only: once, few, many, or a class for an expanded clone.

NA,TRBV19,TRBJ2-3,NA,CASSMMTSRIADTQYF,TGTGCCAGTAGTATGATGACTAGTCGGATTGCAGATACGCAGTATTTT
TRBD1,TRBV23-1,TRBJ2-2,NA,CASSHPSPDRDTGELFF,TGCGCCAGCAGTCATCCCTCCCCGGACAGGGACACCGGGGAGCTGTTTTTT
NA,TRBV29-1,TRBJ2-7,NA,CSVESGTGSVYEQYF,TGCAGCGTTGAGTCAGGCACAGGGTCGGTCTACGAGCAGTACTTC
NA,TRBV9,TRBJ2-2,once,CASSVVGGTNTGELFF,TGTGCCAGCAGCGTAGTAGGGGGAACGAACACCGGGGAGCTGTTTTTT
TRBD1,TRBV7-7,TRBJ2-4,NA,CASSLGDRGQRGSKNIQYF,TGTGCCAGCAGCTTAGGGGACAGGGGGCAGCGGGGCTCCAAAAACATTCAGTACTTC
TRBD2,TRBV6-4,TRBJ2-1,NA,CASSPTSGGGNEQFF,TGTGCCAGCAGTCCCACTAGCGGGGGAGGCAATGAGCAGTTCTTC
TRBD1,TRBV19,TRBJ1-6,NA,CASSMTGAENSPLHF,TGTGCCAGTAGTATGACAGGGGCGGAAAATTCACCCCTCCACTTT
NA,TRBV6-5,TRBJ1-2,NA,CASTPSFELYGYTF,TGTGCCAGCACCCCATCCTTCGAACTCTATGGCTACACCTTC
TRBD1,TRBV2,TRBJ1-2,NA,CASSVEGAVRGNYGYTF,TGTGCCAGCAGTGTTGAGGGGGCAGTCAGGGGGAACTATGGCTACACCTTC
NA,TRBV7-8,TRBJ1-4,NA,CASSPFFATNEKLFF,TGTGCCAGCAGTCCCTTTTTTGCAACTAATGAAAAACTGTTTTTT
TRBD2,TRBV6-6,TRBJ2-7,NA,CASGLGGGSYEQYF,TGTGCCAGTGGACTCGGGGGGGGATCCTACGAGCAGTACTTC
NA,TRBV9,TRBJ2-1,NA,CASTNGGDSYNEQFF,TGTGCCAGCACTAACGGCGGTGACTCCTACAATGAGCAGTTCTTC
NA,TRBV25-1,TRBJ1-6,NA,CASAGQINSPLHF,TGTGCCAGCGCCGGACAGATTAATTCACCCCTCCACTTT
NA,TRBV7-3,TRBJ2-1,NA,CASSLGLNNEQFF,TGTGCCAGCAGCTTAGGGCTAAACAATGAGCAGTTCTTC
TRBD2,TRBV4-2,TRBJ2-7,NA,CASSQGAGGAYEQYF,TGTGCCAGCAGCCAAGGTGCGGGGGGGGCCTACGAGCAGTACTTC
NA,TRBV6-6,TRBJ2-3,NA,CASSWSLSWADTQYF,TGTGCCAGCAGTTGGTCACTCAGTTGGGCGGATACGCAGTATTTT
TRBD2,TRBV5-8,TRBJ2-1,NA,CASSLVLAGGVSYNEQFF,TGTGCCAGCAGCTTGGTACTAGCGGGGGGCGTCTCCTACAATGAGCAGTTCTTC
NA,TRBV5-6,TRBJ1-6,NA,CASSLWGGSSPLHF,TGTGCCAGCAGCTTGTGGGGAGGGTCTTCACCCCTCCACTTT
TRBD1,TRBV5-1,TRBJ1-2,NA,CASCRGQGALSGYTF,TGCGCCAGCTGTAGGGGACAGGGGGCGTTATCTGGCTACACCTTC
NA,TRBV6-5,TRBJ2-2,NA,CASREGSNTGELFF,TGTGCCAGCAGGGAGGGGTCGAACACCGGGGAGCTGTTTTTT
NA,TRBV7-2,TRBJ2-6,NA,CASSLEFGAGANVLTF,TGTGCCAGCAGCTTAGAATTCGGGGCTGGGGCCAACGTCCTGACTTTC
TRBD2,TRBV5-1,TRBJ2-1,NA,CASSLGGLAGVKSSYNEQFF,TGCGCCAGCAGCCTTGGGGGACTAGCGGGGGTAAAAAGCTCCTACAATGAGCAGTTCTTC
NA,TRBV4-2,TRBJ2-5,NA,CASSQDSGAQYF,TGTGCCAGCAGCCAAGATTCGGGGGCCCAGTACTTC
NA,TRBV9,TRBJ2-1,NA,CASSAGFPNEQFF,TGTGCCAGCAGCGCCGGGTTTCCCAATGAGCAGTTCTTC
NA,TRBV11-2,TRBJ2-5,NA,CASSLDVTQYF,TGTGCCAGCAGCTTAGACGTGACCCAGTACTTC
NA,TRBV6-4,TRBJ1-3,few,CASSETSDSGNTIYF,TGTGCCAGCAGTGAGACATCGGACTCTGGAAACACCATATATTTT
NA,TRBV7-3,TRBJ2-3,once,CASSNLGPDTDTQYF,TGTGCCAGCAGCAATCTGGGGCCAGACACAGATACGCAGTATTTT
NA,TRBV19,TRBJ1-5,few,CASSIFGLGGDQPQHF,TGTGCCAGTAGTATCTTCGGCCTAGGAGGGGATCAGCCCCAGCATTTT
TRBD1,TRBV4-2,TRBJ2-7,NA,CASSAQTGGSYEQYF,TGTGCCAGCAGCGCCCAGACAGGGGGATCCTACGAGCAGTACTTC
NA,TRBV10-3,TRBJ1-3,NA,CAISDSSGNTIYF,TGTGCCATTTCGGACAGCTCTGGAAACACCATATATTTT
TRBD1,TRBV19,TRBJ1-6,NA,CASSQGTGSSYNSPLHF,TGTGCCAGTAGTCAAGGGACAGGGAGCTCCTATAATTCACCCCTCCACTTT
TRBD1,TRBV18,TRBJ2-7,NA,CASSPPQGAGEQYF,TGTGCCAGCTCACCACCGCAGGGGGCGGGGGAGCAGTACTTC
TRBD2,TRBV4-2,TRBJ2-1,medium-sized,CASSQEESGGVMNEQFF,TGTGCCAGCAGCCAAGAAGAAAGCGGGGGGGTCATGAATGAGCAGTTCTTC
NA,TRBV29-1,TRBJ2-7,NA,CSVGVRTYEQYF,TGCAGCGTTGGAGTCAGGACCTACGAGCAGTACTTC
TRBD1,TRBV2,TRBJ1-1,few,CASGTGGFTEAFF,TGTGCCAGCGGAACAGGGGGCTTCACTGAAGCTTTCTTT
TRBD1,TRBV14,TRBJ1-5,once,CASSRTQGGPF,TGTGCCAGCAGCCGAACACAGGGGGGGCCTTTT
NA,TRBV9,TRBJ1-4,NA,CASSGSGRIGEKLFF,TGTGCCAGCAGCGGTTCAGGGCGGATCGGTGAAAAACTGTTTTTT
NA,TRBV7-9,TRBJ2-1,NA,CASSLGDSPFNEQFF,TGTGCCAGCAGCTTAGGGGACTCCCCGTTCAATGAGCAGTTCTTC
TRBD1,TRBV6-1,TRBJ1-1,NA,CASSVRPGQGYTEAFF,TGTGCCAGCAGTGTTCGGCCGGGACAGGGATATACTGAAGCTTTCTTT
NA,TRBV5-4,TRBJ2-3,NA,CASSRLGLPADTQYF,TGTGCCAGCAGCCGACTGGGGCTGCCCGCAGATACGCAGTATTTT
NA,TRBV9,TRBJ1-3,NA,CASSVRGGFTEVPGANTIYF,TGTGCCAGCAGCGTAAGGGGGGGGTTTACGGAGGTGCCAGGGGCGAACACCATATATTTT
TRBD1,TRBV9,TRBJ1-2,NA,CASSVEGGRALGYTF,TGTGCCAGCAGCGTAGAAGGGGGCAGAGCCCTAGGCTACACCTTC
NA,TRBV19,TRBJ1-5,NA,CASSIDGVRNQPQHF,TGTGCCAGTAGTATAGACGGGGTGCGCAATCAGCCCCAGCATTTT
NA,TRBV10-3,TRBJ2-7,NA,CAISDDAVPYYEQYF,TGTGCCATCAGCGATGACGCGGTGCCTTACTACGAGCAGTACTTC
NA,TRBV5-1,TRBJ1-2,NA,CASSYLVRGTYGYTF,TGCGCCAGCAGCTACTTGGTCCGGGGAACCTATGGCTACACCTTC
TRBD1,TRBV6-4,TRBJ2-1,few,CASSEGTGGYNEQFF,TGTGCCAGCAGTGAGGGGACAGGGGGCTACAATGAGCAGTTCTTC
TRBD1,TRBV12-5,TRBJ2-2,NA,CASGYGTGDTGELFF,TGTGCTAGTGGCTACGGGACAGGGGACACCGGGGAGCTGTTTTTT
NA,TRBV9,TRBJ2-7,NA,CASSVGGDARSYEQYF,TGTGCCAGCAGCGTAGGGGGGGACGCCCGGTCCTACGAGCAGTACTTC
TRBD1,TRBV29-1,TRBJ1-2,NA,CSVTGTGLNGYTF,TGCAGCGTAACCGGGACAGGGCTAAATGGCTACACCTTC
NA,TRBV15,TRBJ2-6,NA,CATSQGSSGANVLTF,TGTGCCACCTCACAGGGCAGCTCTGGGGCCAACGTCCTGACTTTC
TRBD2,TRBV29-1,TRBJ2-3,NA,CSVRLAGAHTDTQYF,TGCAGCGTAAGACTAGCGGGGGCCCACACAGATACGCAGTATTTT
TRBD1,TRBV19,TRBJ2-7,NA,CASSISGGGSYEQYF,TGTGCCAGTAGTATTTCAGGGGGCGGTTCCTACGAGCAGTACTTC
TRBD2,TRBV4-2,TRBJ2-7,NA,CASSSRGGSYEQYF,TGTGCCAGCAGTTCCCGGGGGGGCTCCTACGAGCAGTACTTC
NA,TRBV7-2,TRBJ2-1,NA,CASSPYSQGVYNEQFF,TGTGCCAGCAGCCCTTATTCACAGGGCGTCTACAATGAGCAGTTCTTC
TRBD1,TRBV27,TRBJ2-7,NA,CASSSGTEIYEQYF,TGTGCCAGCAGTTCGGGGACAGAGATCTACGAGCAGTACTTC
NA,TRBV4-2,TRBJ2-2,once,CASSQEDKRLPGELFF,TGTGCCAGCAGCCAAGAGGATAAGAGGCTTCCAGGGGAGCTGTTTTTT
NA,TRBV25-1,TRBJ1-1,NA,CASSSHYRDLEAFF,TGTGCCAGCAGTTCACATTACCGGGATCTTGAAGCTTTCTTT
TRBD1,TRBV11-2,TRBJ1-4,NA,CASSLAGQIEKLFF,TGTGCCAGCAGCTTAGCGGGACAGATCGAAAAACTGTTTTTT
NA,TRBV4-3,TRBJ1-2,NA,CASSHGRDSGYGYTF,TGCGCCAGCAGCCATGGCAGGGACTCAGGCTATGGCTACACCTTC
NA,TRBV4-1,TRBJ2-5,few,CASSQPGPEETQYF,TGCGCCAGCAGCCAACCTGGGCCAGAGGAGACCCAGTACTTC